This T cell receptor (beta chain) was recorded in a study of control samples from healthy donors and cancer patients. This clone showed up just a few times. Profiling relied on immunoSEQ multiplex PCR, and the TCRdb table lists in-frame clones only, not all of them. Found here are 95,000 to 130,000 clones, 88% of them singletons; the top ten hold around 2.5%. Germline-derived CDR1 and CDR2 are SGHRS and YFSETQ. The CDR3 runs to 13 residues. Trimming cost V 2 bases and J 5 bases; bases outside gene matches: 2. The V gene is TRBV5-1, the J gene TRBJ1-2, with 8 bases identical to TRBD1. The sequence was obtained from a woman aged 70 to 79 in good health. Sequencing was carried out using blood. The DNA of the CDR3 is TGCGCCAGCAGCTTTGGACAGGGTTATGGCTACACCTTC. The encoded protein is CASSFGQGYGYTF.